The entry below gives a single T cell receptor (beta chain) sequence along with its context. This receptor's antigen is unknown. No base qualities exist here, and no much larger clone lies one base off it. Every donor in the study was a healthy Caucasian. Three pairs of female monozygotic twins, all aged about 18 to 30 years, were included in the twin cohort. RNA for TCR libraries was isolated from peripheral blood mononuclear cells. Receptor amplification or capture employed 5' RACE. This sample was sequenced with an Illumina HiSeq 2000. Template switching added a universal primer binding site, and the final cDNA carried a unique molecular identifier that allowed TCR cDNA molecules to be counted accurately. Specific primers in the conserved constant-segment region were used to synthesize first-strand cDNA for TCR alpha and beta chains. To control for contamination, each cDNA library was double barcoded with a SMART-Mk sample barcode plus Illumina barcodes. TruSeq adapter sequences, together with Illumina sample barcodes, were added in two successive PCR steps. Sequencing of the TCR alpha and beta cDNA libraries was done on the Illumina HiSeq platform using custom primers. In the original analysis: Raw reads were processed with MiGEC to extract unique molecular identifiers, and MiXCR was used to determine CDR3 positions. For each individual, recombination models were inferred using an EM algorithm with the repgenHMM and IGoR tools. Shared clonotypes were analyzed with the tcR package in R, and sharing was normalized by the product of cloneset sizes. Out-of-frame nonproductive sequences were analyzed to study raw recombination free of thymic and clonal selection effects. The public reads were reprocessed in TCRdb via fastp at Q25 and MiXCR, keeping in-frame beta chains. Identical CDR3 proteins give one entry, which carries the most common genes and DNA. The V and J calls were not made by the authors but by TCRdb's processing. For this sample the table gives some 690,000 distinct CDR3 sequences, of which approximately 22% were detected only once. The ten most abundant clones make up 4% to 5.5% of the sample.

The data were taken from a study of identical twins (dated by TCRdb to the mid-2010s). Turning to the overall study: The study deep-sequenced TCR alpha and beta repertoires from monozygotic twins, unrelated adults of various ages and cord blood to test whether fetal clonotypes persist. Replicate twin experiments were performed at different times using different library preparation protocols to rule out contamination. Overall results and qualifications from the work: A weaker excess of twin sharing was found in beta out-of-frame sequences because the signal-to-noise ratio was lowered by fewer shared sequences. Conclusions relied on cross-sectional statistical analysis, since the same donors could not be followed over many years. Fewer insertions were carried by abundant cord blood beta clonotypes, a similar but weaker trend appeared in young adult naive repertoires, and no such trend appeared in memory repertoires. Compared with coincidental sharing between unrelated individuals, out-of-frame TCR alpha sequences shared between twins had an excess of sequences with low generation probability. Zero-insertion analyses could be partly confounded by invariant T cells such as MAIT and iNKT, although diverse VJ usage argued against such confounding for most clonotypes. In monozygotic twins, out-of-frame TCR alpha sharing was systematically underestimated by recombination models, although the models agreed with sharing between unrelated individuals.

The junction shows trimming of 4 bases on V and 11 bases on J, plus 11 bases between the germline ends. The CDR1 and CDR2 encoded by the germline V gene are SGHVS and FNYEAQ. From its cysteine to its phenylalanine, the CDR3 spans 12 amino acids. This entry keeps only the CDR3 DNA: 36 bases, framed from base 1. This sample also belongs to another study, concerning T cells expressing NK-cell markers. The second study reports: Fewer than ten donors provided sorted CD3+CD56+NKG2C+, CD3+CD56+NKG2C- and CD3+CD56-NKG2C+ T-cell subsets, whose TCR beta-chain repertoires were profiled. Of the eight sequenced donors, seven were found to be HCMV-seropositive and one was found to be HCMV-seronegative. In several experiments an anti-gammadeltaTCR antibody was added to restrict sorting to alphabetaTCR-expressing T cells. For about 6 donors, the dominant CD3+CD56+NKG2C+ clonotypes were among the top 10 CD8+ clonotypes and accounted for 1.0-7.0% of CD8+ T cells. Those dominant clonotypes were again the most abundant among CD3+CD56-NKG2C+ cells in a handful of donors, at roughly 25-65%. Whether the expanded NKG2C-expressing T cell clones were specific for HCMV antigens was left unclear. The study sequenced eight donors, all healthy volunteers chosen at random: three men and five women. To determine HCMV serostatus, a commercial ELISA kit was used to detect HCMV-specific IgG in serum. For about 6 donors, bulk peripheral blood T-cell repertoires were additionally sequenced from unsorted PBMC. MIGEC was used to demultiplex reads and group the reads by UMI, and MiTCR was used to assemble and quantify clonotypes. To remove erroneous sequences, TCR cDNA sequences were retained only when supported by two or more reads. Downstream repertoire analysis used the tcR package, and clonotypes were matched across fractions by CDR3 nucleotide sequence plus V segment. Antigen specificity was annotated against VDJdb with VDJmatch, allowing one amino acid substitution in CDR3.

The rearrangement combines TRBV7-6 with TRBJ2-2; a tentative D call is TRBD2 (5 bases match). This clonotype originated in a woman under 30 in good health. Sequenced input: PBMCs. CDR3 sequence: CASSSLVSELFF. The base sequence is TGTGCCAGCAGCTCACTAGTGTCAGAGCTGTTTTTT.